This TCR beta chain emerged from a study of T cells in Graves' hyperthyroidism and ophthalmopathy. Comment on this clonotype: A single base separates this from a much larger clone, so it may be a read error.

The CDR3 spans 14 residues. Germline values: CDR1 SGHDN, CDR2 FVKESK. Authors of the study amplified TCR beta CDR3 regions from RNA transcripts. Primed by the HTBI set, a first-round RT-PCR was run on the TCR CDR3. Using its own MiXCR run on the multiplex PCR reads, TCRdb lists one record per CDR3 protein. The sample consists of a few hundred thousand distinct CDR3 sequences, approximately 15% of them appearing once. The sequence came from a woman between 40 and 55 years old with Graves' hyperthyroidism that later progressed to Graves' ophthalmopathy. Sequenced material: blood. The chain has TRBV14 and TRBJ2-1; 9 bases agree with TRBD1. Here the CDR3 reads CTSRKQGASDEQFF. The CDR3 DNA reads as TGTACCAGCAGGAAACAGGGGGCTAGCGATGAGCAGTTCTTC.